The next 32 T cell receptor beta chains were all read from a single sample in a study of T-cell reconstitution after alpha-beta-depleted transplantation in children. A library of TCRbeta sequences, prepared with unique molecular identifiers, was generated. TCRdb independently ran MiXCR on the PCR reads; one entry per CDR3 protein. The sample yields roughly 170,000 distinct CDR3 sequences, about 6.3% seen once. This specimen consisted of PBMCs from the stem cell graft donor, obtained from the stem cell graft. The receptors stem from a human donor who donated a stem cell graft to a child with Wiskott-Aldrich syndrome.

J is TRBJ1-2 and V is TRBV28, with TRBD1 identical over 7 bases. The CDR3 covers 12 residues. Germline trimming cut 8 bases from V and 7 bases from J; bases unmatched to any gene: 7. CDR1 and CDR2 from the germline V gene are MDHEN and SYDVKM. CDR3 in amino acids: CASLRGPGGYTF. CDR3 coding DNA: TGTGCCAGCCTGAGGGGGCCTGGTGGCTACACCTTC.

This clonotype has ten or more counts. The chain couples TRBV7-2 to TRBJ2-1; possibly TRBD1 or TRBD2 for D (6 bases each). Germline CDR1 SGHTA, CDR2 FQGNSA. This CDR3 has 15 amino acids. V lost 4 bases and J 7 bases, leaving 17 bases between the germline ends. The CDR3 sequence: CASSSRRVGGNEQFF. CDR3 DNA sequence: TGTGCCAGCAGCTCCCGGAGGGTAGGGGGTAATGAGCAGTTCTTC.

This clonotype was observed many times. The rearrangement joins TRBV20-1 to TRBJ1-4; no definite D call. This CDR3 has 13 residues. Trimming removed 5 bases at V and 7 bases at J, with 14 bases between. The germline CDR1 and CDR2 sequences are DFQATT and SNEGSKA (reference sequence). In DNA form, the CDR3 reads TGCAGTGCTCCCGGACTAACGGGTGAAAAACTGTTTTTT. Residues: CSAPGLTGEKLFF.

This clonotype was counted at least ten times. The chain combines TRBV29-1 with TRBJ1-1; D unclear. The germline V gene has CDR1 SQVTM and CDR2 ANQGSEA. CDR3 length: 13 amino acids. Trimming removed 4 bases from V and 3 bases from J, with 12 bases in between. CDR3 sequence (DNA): TGCAGCGTTGTCCTGGGCCCATACACTGAAGCTTTCTTT. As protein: CSVVLGPYTEAFF.

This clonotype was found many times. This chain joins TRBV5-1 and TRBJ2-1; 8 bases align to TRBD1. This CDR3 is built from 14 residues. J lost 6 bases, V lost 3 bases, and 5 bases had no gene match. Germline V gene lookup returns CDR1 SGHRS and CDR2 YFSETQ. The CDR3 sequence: CASSWTGSGNEQFF. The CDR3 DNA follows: TGCGCCAGCAGCTGGACAGGGTCGGGCAATGAGCAGTTCTTC.

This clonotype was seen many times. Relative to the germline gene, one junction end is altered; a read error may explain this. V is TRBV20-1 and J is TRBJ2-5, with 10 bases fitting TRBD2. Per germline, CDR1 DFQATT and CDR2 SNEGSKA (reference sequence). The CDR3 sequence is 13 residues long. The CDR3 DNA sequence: TGCAGTGCTAGACTAGCGGGGGTAGAGGCCCAGTACTTC. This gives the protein CSARLAGVEAQYF.

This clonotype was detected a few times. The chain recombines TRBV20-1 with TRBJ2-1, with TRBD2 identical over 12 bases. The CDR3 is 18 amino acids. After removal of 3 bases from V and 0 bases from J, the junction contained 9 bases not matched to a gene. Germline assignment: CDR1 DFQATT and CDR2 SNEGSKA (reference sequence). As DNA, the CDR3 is TGCAGTGCTAGTGTTACTAGCGGGGGGCAGAGCTCCTACAATGAGCAGTTCTTC. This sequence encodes CSASVTSGGQSSYNEQFF.

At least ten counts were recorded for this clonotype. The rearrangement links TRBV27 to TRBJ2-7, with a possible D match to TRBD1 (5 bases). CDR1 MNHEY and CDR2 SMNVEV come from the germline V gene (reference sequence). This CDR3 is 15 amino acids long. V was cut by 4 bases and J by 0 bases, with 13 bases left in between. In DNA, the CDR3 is TGTGCCAGCAGTTCTCGACAGATGAGCTCCTACGAGCAGTACTTC. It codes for CASSSRQMSSYEQYF.

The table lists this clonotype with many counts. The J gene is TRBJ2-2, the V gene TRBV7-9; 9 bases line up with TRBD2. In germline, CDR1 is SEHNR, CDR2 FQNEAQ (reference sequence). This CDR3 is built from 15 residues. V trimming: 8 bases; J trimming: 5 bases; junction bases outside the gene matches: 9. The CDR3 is CASPGGLAITGELFF. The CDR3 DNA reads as TGTGCCAGCCCCGGAGGACTAGCGATAACCGGGGAGCTGTTTTTT.

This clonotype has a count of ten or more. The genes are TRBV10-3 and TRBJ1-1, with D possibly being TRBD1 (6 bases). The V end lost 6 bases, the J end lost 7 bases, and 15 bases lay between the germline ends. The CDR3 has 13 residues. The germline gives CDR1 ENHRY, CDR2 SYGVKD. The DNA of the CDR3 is TGTGCCATCAGCAGGTCGGGGGCCGATGAAGCTTTCTTT. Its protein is CAISRSGADEAFF.

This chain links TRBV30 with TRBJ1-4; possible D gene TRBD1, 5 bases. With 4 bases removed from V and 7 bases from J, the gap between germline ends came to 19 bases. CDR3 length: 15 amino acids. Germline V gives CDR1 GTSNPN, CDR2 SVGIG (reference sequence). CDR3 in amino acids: CAWTHSGTTREKLFF. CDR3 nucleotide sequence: TGTGCCTGGACCCATTCGGGGACCACTCGTGAAAAACTGTTTTTT.

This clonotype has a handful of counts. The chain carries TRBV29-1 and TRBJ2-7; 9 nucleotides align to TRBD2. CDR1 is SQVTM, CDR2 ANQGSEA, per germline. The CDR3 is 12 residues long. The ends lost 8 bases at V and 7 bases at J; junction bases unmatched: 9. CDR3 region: CSPPETSGEQYF. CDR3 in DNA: TGCAGCCCCCCCGAGACTAGCGGTGAGCAGTACTTC.

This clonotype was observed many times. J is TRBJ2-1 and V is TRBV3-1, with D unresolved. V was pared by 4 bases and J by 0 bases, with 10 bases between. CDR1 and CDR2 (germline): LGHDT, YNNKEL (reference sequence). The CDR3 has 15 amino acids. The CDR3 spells CASSPDLSSYNEQFF. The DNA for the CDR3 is TGTGCCAGCAGCCCAGACCTGAGCTCCTACAATGAGCAGTTCTTC.

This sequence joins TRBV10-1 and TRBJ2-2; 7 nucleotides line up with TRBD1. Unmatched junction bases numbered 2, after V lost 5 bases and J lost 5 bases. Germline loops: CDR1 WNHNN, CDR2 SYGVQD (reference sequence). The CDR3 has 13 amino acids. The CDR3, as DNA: TGCGCCAGCAGTATGACAGGGACCGGGGAGCTGTTTTTT. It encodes CASSMTGTGELFF.

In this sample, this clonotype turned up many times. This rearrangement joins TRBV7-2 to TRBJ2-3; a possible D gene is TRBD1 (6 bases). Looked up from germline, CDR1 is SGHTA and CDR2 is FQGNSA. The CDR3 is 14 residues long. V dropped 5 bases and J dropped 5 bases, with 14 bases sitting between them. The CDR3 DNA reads TGTGCCAGCAGCCCAAACAGGGACGGAGATACGCAGTATTTT. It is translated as CASSPNRDGDTQYF.

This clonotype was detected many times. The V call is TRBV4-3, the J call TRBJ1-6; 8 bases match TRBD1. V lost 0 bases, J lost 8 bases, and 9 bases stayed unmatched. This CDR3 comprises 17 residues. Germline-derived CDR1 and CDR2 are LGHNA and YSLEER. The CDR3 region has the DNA TGCGCCAGCAGCCAAGATCCTACCGGGACAGGCCATTCACCCCTCCACTTT. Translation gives CASSQDPTGTGHSPLHF.

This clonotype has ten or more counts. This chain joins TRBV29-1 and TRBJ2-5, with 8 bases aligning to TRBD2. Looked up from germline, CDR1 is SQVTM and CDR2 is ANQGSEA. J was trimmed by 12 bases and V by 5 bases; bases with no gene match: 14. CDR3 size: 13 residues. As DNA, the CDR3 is TGCAGCGTTCCGGGACTAGGGGTAACGTCGAAGTACTTC. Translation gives CSVPGLGVTSKYF.

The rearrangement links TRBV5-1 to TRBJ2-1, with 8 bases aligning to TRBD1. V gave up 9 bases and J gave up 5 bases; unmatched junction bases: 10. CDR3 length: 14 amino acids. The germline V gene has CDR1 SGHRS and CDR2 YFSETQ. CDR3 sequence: CATKEQGADNEQFF. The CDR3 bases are TGCGCCACCAAAGAGCAGGGGGCAGACAATGAGCAGTTCTTC.

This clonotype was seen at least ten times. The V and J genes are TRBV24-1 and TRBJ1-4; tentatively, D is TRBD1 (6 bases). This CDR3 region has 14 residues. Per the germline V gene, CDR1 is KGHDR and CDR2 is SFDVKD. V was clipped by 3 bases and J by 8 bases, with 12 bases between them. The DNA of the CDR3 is TGTGCCACCAGTGATCCCAGGGGCGGCGAAAAACTGTTTTTT. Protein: CATSDPRGGEKLFF.

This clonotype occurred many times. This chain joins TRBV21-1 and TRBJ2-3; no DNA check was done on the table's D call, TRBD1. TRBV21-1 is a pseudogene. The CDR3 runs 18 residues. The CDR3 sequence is CASSKVEGEAPPPDTQYF. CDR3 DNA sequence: TGTGCCAGCAGCAAAGTTGAGGGGGAGGCTCCCCCCCCAGATACGCAGTATTTT.

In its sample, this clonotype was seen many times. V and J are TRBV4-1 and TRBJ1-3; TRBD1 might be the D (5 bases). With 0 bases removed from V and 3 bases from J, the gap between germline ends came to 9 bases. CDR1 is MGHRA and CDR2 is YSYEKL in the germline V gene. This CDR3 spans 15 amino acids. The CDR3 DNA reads TGCGCCAGCAGCCAAGATGGAACAGGTGGAAACACCATATATTTT. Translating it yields CASSQDGTGGNTIYF.

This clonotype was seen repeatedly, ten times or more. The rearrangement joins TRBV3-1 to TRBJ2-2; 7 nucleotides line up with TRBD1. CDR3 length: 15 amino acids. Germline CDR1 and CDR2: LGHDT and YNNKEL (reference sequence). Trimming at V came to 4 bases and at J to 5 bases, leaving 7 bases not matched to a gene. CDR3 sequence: CASSRRQGGTGELFF. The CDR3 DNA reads TGTGCCAGCAGCCGTCGACAGGGTGGTACCGGGGAGCTGTTTTTT.

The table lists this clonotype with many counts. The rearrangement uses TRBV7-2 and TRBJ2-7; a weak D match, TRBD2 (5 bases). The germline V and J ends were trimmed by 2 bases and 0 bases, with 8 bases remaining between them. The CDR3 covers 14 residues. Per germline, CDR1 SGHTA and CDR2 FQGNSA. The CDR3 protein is CASSLSLASYEQYF. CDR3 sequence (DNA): TGTGCCAGCAGCTTAAGCCTAGCCTCCTACGAGCAGTACTTC.

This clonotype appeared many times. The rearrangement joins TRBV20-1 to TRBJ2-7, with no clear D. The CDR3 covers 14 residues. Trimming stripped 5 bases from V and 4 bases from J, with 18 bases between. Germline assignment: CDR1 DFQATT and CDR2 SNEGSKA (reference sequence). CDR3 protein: CSASGAPNSYEQYF. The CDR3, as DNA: TGCAGTGCTTCAGGTGCCCCAAACTCATACGAGCAGTACTTC.

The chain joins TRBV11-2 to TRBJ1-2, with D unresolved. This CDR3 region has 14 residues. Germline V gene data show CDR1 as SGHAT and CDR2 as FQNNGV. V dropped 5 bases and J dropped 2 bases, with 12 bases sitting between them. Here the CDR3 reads CASSQLQENYGYTF. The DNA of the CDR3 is TGTGCCAGCAGCCAACTCCAGGAGAACTATGGCTACACCTTC.

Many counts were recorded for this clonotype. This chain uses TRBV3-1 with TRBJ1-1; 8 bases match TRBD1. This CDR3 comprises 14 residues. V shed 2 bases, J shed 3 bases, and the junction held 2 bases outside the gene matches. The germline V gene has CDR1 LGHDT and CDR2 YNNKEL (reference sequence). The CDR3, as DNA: TGTGCCAGCAGCCAAAAGACAGGGGACACTGAAGCTTTCTTT. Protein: CASSQKTGDTEAFF.

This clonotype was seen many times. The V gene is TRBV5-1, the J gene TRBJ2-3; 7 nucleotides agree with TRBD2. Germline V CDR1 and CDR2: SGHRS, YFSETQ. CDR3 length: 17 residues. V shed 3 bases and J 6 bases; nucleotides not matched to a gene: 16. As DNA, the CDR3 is TGCGCCAGCAGCTCCCCACTAGCGCGGGATTCGTCTGATACGCAGTATTTT. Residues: CASSSPLARDSSDTQYF. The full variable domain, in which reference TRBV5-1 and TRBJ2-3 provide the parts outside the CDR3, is KAGVTQTPRYLIKTRGQQVTLSCSPISGHRSVSWYQQTPGQGLQFLFEYFSETQRNKGNFPGRFSGRQFSNSRSEMNVSTLELGDSALYLCASSSPLARDSSDTQYFGPGTRLTVL.

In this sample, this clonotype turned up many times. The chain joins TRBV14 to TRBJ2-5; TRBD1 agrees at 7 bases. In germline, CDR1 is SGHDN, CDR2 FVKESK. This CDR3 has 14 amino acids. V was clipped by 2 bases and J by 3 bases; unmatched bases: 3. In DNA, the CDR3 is TGTGCCAGCAGCCAACTCACAGGGGAAGAGACCCAGTACTTC. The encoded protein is CASSQLTGEETQYF.

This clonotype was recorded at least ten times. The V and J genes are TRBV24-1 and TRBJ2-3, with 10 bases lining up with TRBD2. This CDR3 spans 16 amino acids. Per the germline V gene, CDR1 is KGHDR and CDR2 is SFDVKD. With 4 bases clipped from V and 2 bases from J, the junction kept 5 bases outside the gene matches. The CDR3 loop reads CATSDPGTSDTDTQYF. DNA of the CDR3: TGTGCCACCAGTGACCCCGGGACTAGCGACACAGATACGCAGTATTTT.

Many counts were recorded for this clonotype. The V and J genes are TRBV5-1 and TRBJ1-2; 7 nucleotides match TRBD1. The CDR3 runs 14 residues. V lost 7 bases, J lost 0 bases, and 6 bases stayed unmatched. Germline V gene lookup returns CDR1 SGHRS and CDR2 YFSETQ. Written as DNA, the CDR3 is TGCGCCAGCCGACAGGGCCCCACTAACTATGGCTACACCTTC. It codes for CASRQGPTNYGYTF. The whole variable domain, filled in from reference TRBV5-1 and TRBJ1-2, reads KAGVTQTPRYLIKTRGQQVTLSCSPISGHRSVSWYQQTPGQGLQFLFEYFSETQRNKGNFPGRFSGRQFSNSRSEMNVSTLELGDSALYLCASRQGPTNYGYTFGSGTRLTVV.

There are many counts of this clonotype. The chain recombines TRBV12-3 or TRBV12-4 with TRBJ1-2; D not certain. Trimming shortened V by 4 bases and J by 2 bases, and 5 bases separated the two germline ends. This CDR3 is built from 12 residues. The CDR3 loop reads CASSSSNYGYTF. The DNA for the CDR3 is TGTGCCAGCAGTTCGAGCAACTATGGCTACACCTTC.

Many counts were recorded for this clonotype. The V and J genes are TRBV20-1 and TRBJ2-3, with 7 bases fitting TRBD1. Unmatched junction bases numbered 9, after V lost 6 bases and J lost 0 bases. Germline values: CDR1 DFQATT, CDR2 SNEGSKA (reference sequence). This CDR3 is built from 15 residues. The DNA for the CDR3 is TGCAGTGCACGAGGGGTACAGGGGAGCACAGATACGCAGTATTTT. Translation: CSARGVQGSTDTQYF.